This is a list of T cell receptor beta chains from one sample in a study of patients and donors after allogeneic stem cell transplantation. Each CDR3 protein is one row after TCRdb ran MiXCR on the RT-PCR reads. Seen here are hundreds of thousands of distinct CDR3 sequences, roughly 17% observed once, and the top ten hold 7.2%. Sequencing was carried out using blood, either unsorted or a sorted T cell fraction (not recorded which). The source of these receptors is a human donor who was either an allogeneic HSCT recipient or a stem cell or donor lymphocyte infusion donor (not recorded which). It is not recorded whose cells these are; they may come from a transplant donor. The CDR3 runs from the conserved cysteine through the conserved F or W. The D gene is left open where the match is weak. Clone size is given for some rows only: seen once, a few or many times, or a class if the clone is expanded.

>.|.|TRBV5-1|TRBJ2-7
CASRRSGTQTSYEQYF
TGCGCCAGCAGAAGATCCGGAACTCAGACCTCCTACGAGCAGTACTTC
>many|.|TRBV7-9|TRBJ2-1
CASSLFGGYEQFF
TGTGCCAGCAGCTTATTTGGGGGCTATGAGCAGTTCTTC
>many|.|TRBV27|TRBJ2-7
CASSLGDTYEQYF
TGTGCCAGCAGTTTGGGGGACACCTACGAGCAGTACTTC
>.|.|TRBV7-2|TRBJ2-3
CASSLVGGSVTDTQYF
TGTGCCAGCAGCTTAGTCGGGGGCTCTGTAACAGATACGCAGTATTTT
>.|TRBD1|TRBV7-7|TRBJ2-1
CASSFRQGSYNEQFF
TGTGCTAGCAGCTTTCGACAGGGCTCCTACAATGAGCAGTTCTTC
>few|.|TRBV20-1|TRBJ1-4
CSAKPGGWVTNEKLFF
TGCAGTGCAAAGCCGGGGGGCTGGGTGACTAATGAAAAACTGTTTTTT
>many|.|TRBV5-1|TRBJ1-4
CASSFGGSGNEKLFF
TGCGCCAGCAGCTTCGGGGGCTCAGGGAATGAAAAACTGTTTTTT
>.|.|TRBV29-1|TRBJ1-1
CSGYFTEAFF
TGCAGCGGGTATTTCACTGAAGCTTTCTTT
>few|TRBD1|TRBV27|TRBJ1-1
CASSSRRGRVNTEAFF
TGTGCCAGCAGTTCCCGGAGGGGGCGGGTGAACACTGAAGCTTTCTTT
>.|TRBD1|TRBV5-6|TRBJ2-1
CASSLDRGRSYNEQFF
TGTGCCAGCAGCTTGGACAGGGGTAGGTCCTACAATGAGCAGTTCTTC
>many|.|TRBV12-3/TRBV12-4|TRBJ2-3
CASSLGSNLYF
TGTGCCAGCAGTTTGGGGAGTAACCTGTATTTT
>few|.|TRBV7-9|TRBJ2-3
CASSPDKATDTQYF
TGTGCCAGCAGCCCAGATAAGGCCACAGATACGCAGTATTTT
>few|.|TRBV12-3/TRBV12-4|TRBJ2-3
CASSIRTDTQYF
TGTGCCAGCAGTATTCGCACAGATACGCAGTATTTT
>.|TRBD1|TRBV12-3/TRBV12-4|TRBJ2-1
CASSDYWGQGPNEQFF
TGTGCCAGCAGTGATTACTGGGGACAGGGGCCCAATGAGCAGTTCTTC
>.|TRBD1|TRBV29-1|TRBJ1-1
CSVSRQGSNTEAFF
TGCAGCGTTTCCCGACAGGGTTCGAACACTGAAGCTTTCTTT
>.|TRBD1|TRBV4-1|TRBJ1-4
CASSQLPGTGLEKLFF
TGCGCCAGCAGCCAACTACCCGGGACAGGGCTTGAAAAACTGTTTTTT
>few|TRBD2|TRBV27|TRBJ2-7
CASSPSLAGTYEQYF
TGTGCCAGCAGTCCATCACTAGCGGGAACCTACGAGCAGTACTTC